This T cell receptor beta chain was sequenced during a study of OX40 agonist ivuxolimab in advanced cancers. Study summary: Dose-escalation subjects each had hepatocellular carcinoma, melanoma, renal cell or head and neck cancer. At about 81% male, the cohort had a mean age of approximately 60 years, ranging from about 20 to 80. Patients achieving partial responses numbered three: one hepatocellular carcinoma case and two cutaneous melanoma cases. General study findings and limits: At doses 0.1 to 3.0 mg/kg, CD4+ and CD8+ clones expanded.

Comments on this clone: Antigen unknown.

Deletions cut 6 bases from V and 8 bases from J, with 23 bases between. Germline lookup yields CDR1 SQVTM and CDR2 ANQGSEA. The length of the CDR3 is 15 residues. Here immunoSEQ multiplex PCR was the method, and the copy in TCRdb shows in-frame clones only, minus some. Among tens of thousands of clones listed, around 87% were seen once. This clonotype originated in an adult with an advanced solid tumor such as melanoma, head and neck, liver or kidney cancer. Specimen: CD4+ or CD8+ T cells sorted from blood, collected in a trial of the OX40 agonist ivuxolimab. The chain carries TRBV29-1 and TRBJ2-4; D tentatively fits TRBD1 or TRBD2 (6 bases each). The CDR3 DNA follows: TGCAGCGTGGCCAGGGGTAGCGGAGGAGTAGACATTCAGTACTTC. Translated: CSVARGSGGVDIQYF. The variable domain in full, completed from reference TRBV29-1 and TRBJ2-4, reads SAVISQKPSRDICQRGTSLTIQCQVDSQVTMMFWYRQQPGQSLTLIATANQGSEATYESGFVIDKFPISRPNLTFSTLTVSNMSPEDSSIYLCSVARGSGGVDIQYFGAGTRLSVL.